A single sample gave rise to the 32 T cell receptor beta chains below, sequenced in a study of cytomegalovirus exposure and HLA in healthy donors. Profiling relied on immunoSEQ multiplex PCR, and the TCRdb table lists in-frame clones only, not all of them. The table records approximately 230,000 clones, about 88% of them present only once. The sequenced sample was PBMCs. The source is a young man in good health and CMV-seropositive.

This clone was observed a handful of times. The V gene is TRBV5-8, the J gene TRBJ2-1; D tentatively reads TRBD1 or TRBD2 (6 bases each). CDR1 SGHTS and CDR2 YDEGEE come from the germline V gene. This CDR3 comprises 16 residues. V was pared by 4 bases and J by 4 bases, with 18 bases between. Here the CDR3 DNA reads TGTGCCAGCAGCGTGGAGGGGGGCCAAGTTTACAATGAGCAGTTCTTC. This sequence encodes CASSVEGGQVYNEQFF. Filled out from reference TRBV5-8 and TRBJ2-1, the complete variable domain reads EAGVTQSPTHLIKTRGQQATLRCSPISGHTSVYWYQQALGLGLQFLLWYDEGEERNRGNFPPRFSGRQFPNYSSELNVNALELEDSALYLCASSVEGGQVYNEQFFGPGTRLTVL.

This clone was picked up one time. In DNA, the CDR3 is TGTGCCAGCAGTTATAAAGCCCTGAGCTCCTACGAGCAGTACTTC. It yields the protein CASSYKALSSYEQYF. J is TRBJ2-7 and V is TRBV6-5, with no clear D. The germline gives CDR1 MNHEY, CDR2 SVGAGI. CDR3 length equals 15 residues. Trimming removed 3 bases at V and 0 bases at J, with 12 bases between.

As concerns this clone: Different DNA sequences within this sample yield the same CDR3. The rearrangement links TRBV9 to TRBJ2-7; the D gene is possibly TRBD1 (6 bases). V was shortened by 0 bases and J by 2 bases, with 6 bases between the two germline ends. The CDR3 contains 13 residues. Germline V gene sequence: CDR1 SGDLS, CDR2 YYNGEE. The CDR3 spells CASSVGTAYEQYF. CDR3 nucleotides: TGTGCCAGCAGCGTAGGGACAGCCTACGAGCAGTACTTC.

This chain connects TRBV7-2 to TRBJ1-5; D not certain. Germline CDR1 SGHTA, CDR2 FQGNSA. Trimming cost V 0 bases and J 7 bases, with 10 bases left between them. This CDR3 is built from 14 residues. The CDR3 is CASSLALSVQPQHF. In nucleotides, the CDR3 is TGTGCCAGCAGCTTAGCATTAAGTGTACAGCCCCAGCATTTT.

This chain links TRBV5-6 with TRBJ1-3; D gene ambiguous. The V gene lost 1 base and the J gene lost 0 bases, with 8 bases spanning the gap. The CDR3 spans 15 residues. The V gene's germline CDR1 is SGHDT and CDR2 YYEEEE. CDR3 region: CASSLPGNSGNTIYF. CDR3 DNA sequence: TGTGCCAGCAGCTTGCCCGGTAACTCTGGAAACACCATATATTTT.

The chain carries TRBV28 and TRBJ1-5; D is possibly TRBD1 (5 bases). Trimming removed 5 bases at V and 4 bases at J, with 18 bases between. The CDR3 has 16 amino acids. Germline CDR1 and CDR2: MDHEN and SYDVKM. The CDR3 protein is CASSPTTGDRNQPQHF. The CDR3 DNA sequence: TGTGCCAGCAGTCCAACGACGGGGGATCGGAATCAGCCCCAGCATTTT. Complete variable domain (other parts from reference TRBV28 and TRBJ1-5): DVKVTQSSRYLVKRTGEKVFLECVQDMDHENMFWYRQDPGLGLRLIYFSYDVKMKEKGDIPEGYSVSREKKERFSLILESASTNQTSMYLCASSPTTGDRNQPQHFGDGTRLSIL.

The gene calls are TRBV5-1 and TRBJ2-7, with D tentatively TRBD1 (6 bases). Per germline, CDR1 SGHRS and CDR2 YFSETQ. The CDR3 consists of 14 residues. Trimming removed 0 bases from V and 0 bases from J, with 7 bases in between. The CDR3 nucleotides are TGCGCCAGCAGCTTGGCGACAGGCTCCTACGAGCAGTACTTC. This codes for CASSLATGSYEQYF.

The gene calls are TRBV27 and TRBJ2-3; D not certain. Germline V gene lookup returns CDR1 MNHEY and CDR2 SMNVEV (reference sequence). The V end was cut by 5 bases, the J end by 2 bases, with 17 bases between. This CDR3 comprises 16 residues. The CDR3 protein is CASSPSWTIFTDTQYF. Here the CDR3 DNA reads TGTGCCAGCAGTCCGTCCTGGACGATCTTCACAGATACGCAGTATTTT.

CDR3 DNA: TGTGCCAGCAGTCGGGGACTACAATGGTTTGAGCAGTACTTC. Translation gives CASSRGLQWFEQYF. The J gene is TRBJ2-7, the V gene TRBV27, with TRBD2 matching over 7 bases. Germline trimming cut 5 bases from V and 7 bases from J; bases unmatched to any gene: 11. The CDR3 consists of 14 residues. Germline loops: CDR1 MNHEY, CDR2 SMNVEV (reference sequence).

The chain is built from TRBV10-3 and TRBJ2-1; 9 bases are a match to TRBD1. Germline assignment: CDR1 ENHRY and CDR2 SYGVKD. The CDR3 consists of 13 residues. The CDR3 sequence is CASGQGRNNEQFF. The CDR3 DNA is TGTGCTTCCGGACAGGGGCGAAACAATGAGCAGTTCTTC.

The rearrangement links TRBV5-1 to TRBJ2-5; D is ambiguous. The CDR3 is 15 residues long. The V gene lost 0 bases and the J gene lost 5 bases, with 14 bases spanning the gap. Germline-derived CDR1 and CDR2 are SGHRS and YFSETQ. This CDR3 is CASSLVHRPAETQYF. CDR3 sequence (DNA): TGCGCCAGCAGCTTGGTACATCGCCCCGCGGAGACCCAGTACTTC.

The chain employs TRBV30 and TRBJ1-5; maybe TRBD1 (5 bases). V shed 2 bases and J shed 0 bases, with 11 bases lying between them. This CDR3 region has 15 residues. Germline assignment: CDR1 GTSNPN and CDR2 SVGIG (reference sequence). The CDR3 nucleotides read TGTGCCTGGAGTCGGGGGGACTATAGCAATCAGCCCCAGCATTTT. Encoded protein: CAWSRGDYSNQPQHF.

The V and J genes are TRBV5-1 and TRBJ2-7; 15 nucleotides agree with TRBD2. Trimming removed 4 bases from V and 0 bases from J; junction bases left unmatched: 8. Germline-derived CDR1 and CDR2 are SGHRS and YFSETQ. The CDR3 is 18 amino acids. The CDR3 coding sequence is TGCGCCAGCAGCAGGGGGGGGACTAGCGGGAGGCCCTCCTACGAGCAGTACTTC. This gives the protein CASSRGGTSGRPSYEQYF.

The rearrangement links TRBV25-1 to TRBJ1-2; D might be TRBD1 (5 bases). The CDR3 extends over 13 amino acids. V lost 6 bases to trimming and J lost 0 bases, with 8 bases between them. CDR1 and CDR2 (germline): MGHDK, SYGVNS. DNA of the CDR3: TGTGCCAGCAGGACAGATTCTAACTATGGCTACACCTTC. It codes for CASRTDSNYGYTF.

This chain joins TRBV28 and TRBJ2-1; D is possibly TRBD2 (7 bases). The CDR3 consists of 14 residues. Looked up from germline, CDR1 is MDHEN and CDR2 is SYDVKM. V lost 8 bases and J 6 bases, leaving 17 bases between the germline ends. CDR3 sequence: CASAVEGEGNEQFF. The CDR3 DNA reads TGTGCCAGCGCGGTGGAGGGGGAGGGCAATGAGCAGTTCTTC. Variable domain in full (rest from reference TRBV28 and TRBJ2-1): DVKVTQSSRYLVKRTGEKVFLECVQDMDHENMFWYRQDPGLGLRLIYFSYDVKMKEKGDIPEGYSVSREKKERFSLILESASTNQTSMYLCASAVEGEGNEQFFGPGTRLTVL.

The chain carries TRBV29-1 and TRBJ2-7; 8 bases agree with TRBD1. Germline lookup yields CDR1 SQVTM and CDR2 ANQGSEA. Trimming at V came to 5 bases and at J to 4 bases, leaving 4 bases not matched to a gene. The CDR3 consists of 12 residues. The CDR3 DNA is TGCAGCGTTAGCAGGACAGGGTACGAGCAGTACTTC. Encoded protein: CSVSRTGYEQYF.

The chain links TRBV14 to TRBJ1-1, with D tentatively TRBD1 (5 bases). The CDR3 runs 16 residues. CDR1 is SGHDN, CDR2 FVKESK, per germline. The V end was cut by 2 bases, the J end by 0 bases, with 13 bases between. The CDR3 here is CASSQFAGGMNTEAFF. CDR3 coding DNA: TGTGCCAGCAGCCAATTTGCGGGGGGAATGAACACTGAAGCTTTCTTT. The full variable domain, rest sourced from reference TRBV14 and TRBJ1-1, is EAGVTQFPSHSVIEKGQTVTLRCDPISGHDNLYWYRRVMGKEIKFLLHFVKESKQDESGMPNNRFLAERTGGTYSTLKVQPAELEDSGVYFCASSQFAGGMNTEAFFGQGTRLTVV.

The chain combines TRBV28 with TRBJ2-7; TRBD1 agrees at 8 bases. This CDR3 is 14 amino acids long. The trim removed 7 bases at V and 7 bases at J, leaving 12 bases unmatched. CDR1 is MDHEN, CDR2 SYDVKM, per germline. The chain's CDR3 is CASMAQGALREQYF. The CDR3 DNA reads as TGTGCCAGCATGGCCCAGGGGGCTCTGCGGGAGCAGTACTTC.

This clone has just a few counts. The V call is TRBV7-6, the J call TRBJ2-3; TRBD1 is a possible D gene (6 bases). With 3 bases removed from V and 6 bases from J, the gap between germline ends came to 13 bases. The CDR3 has 14 residues. The germline gives CDR1 SGHVS, CDR2 FNYEAQ. Here the CDR3 reads CASSFSGTGDTQYF. CDR3 bases: TGTGCCAGCAGCTTCTCGGGAACAGGGGATACGCAGTATTTT.

This sequence joins TRBV19 and TRBJ2-6; D perhaps matches TRBD2 (6 bases). The length of the CDR3 is 16 residues. Trimming took off 7 bases at V and 2 bases at J, with 15 bases between the two ends. Germline CDR1 reads LNHDA; CDR2 reads SQIVND (reference sequence). The CDR3 coding sequence is TGTGCCAGTACCGGCGGGGATAGCCCTGGGGCCAACGTCCTGACTTTC. Translating it yields CASTGGDSPGANVLTF.

The chain uses TRBV5-6 and TRBJ2-7; D assignment may be TRBD1 or TRBD2 (5 bases each). CDR1 is SGHDT, CDR2 YYEEEE, per germline. V lost 3 bases, J lost 2 bases, and 21 bases lay in between. The CDR3 runs to 17 residues. This chain's CDR3 is CASSSRWSGKDTYEQYF. The CDR3 nucleotides are TGTGCCAGCAGCTCCCGTTGGTCGGGGAAGGACACCTACGAGCAGTACTTC.

The chain carries TRBV5-4 and TRBJ2-7, with TRBD1 identical over 7 bases. Germline V gene data show CDR1 as SGHNT and CDR2 as YYREEE (reference sequence). The CDR3 extends over 15 amino acids. The V gene end was trimmed by 4 bases and the J gene end by 6 bases; junction bases not matched to a gene: 13. In DNA, the CDR3 is TGTGCCAGCAGCACCGACACAACAGGGGTTGCCGAGCAGTACTTC. It yields the protein CASSTDTTGVAEQYF.

About this clone itself: This same CDR3 is encoded by further DNA sequences in the sample. The rearrangement links TRBV19 to TRBJ1-1; D is ambiguous. The ends were cut back, 5 bases at V and 1 base at J, with 8 bases in the middle. The germline CDR1 and CDR2 sequences are LNHDA and SQIVND (reference sequence). The CDR3 is made up of 13 amino acids. CDR3 in DNA: TGTGCCAGTAGTCAGACGGGGAACACTGAAGCTTTCTTT. It specifies CASSQTGNTEAFF.

This sequence joins TRBV27 and TRBJ1-5; D unclear. CDR3 length: 13 amino acids. In germline, CDR1 is MNHEY, CDR2 SMNVEV (reference sequence). V lost 6 bases and J lost 3, with 9 bases in between. The CDR3 sequence is CASRDGPNQPQHF. The CDR3 DNA follows: TGTGCCAGCAGGGACGGACCCAATCAGCCCCAGCATTTT.

V gene TRBV19 combines with J gene TRBJ2-1; 11 bases fit TRBD2. The germline V gene has CDR1 LNHDA and CDR2 SQIVND (reference sequence). The junction had 5 bases not matched to a gene; V was cut back by 1 base and J by 9 bases. The CDR3 is 15 amino acids. This CDR3 is CASSIGNLAGGEQFF. DNA of the CDR3: TGTGCCAGTAGTATAGGGAATCTAGCGGGAGGTGAGCAGTTCTTC.

The chain recombines TRBV6-1 with TRBJ2-6, with D possibly matching TRBD1 (5 bases). Germline V gene sequence: CDR1 MNHNS, CDR2 SASEGT. Trimming took 4 bases from V and 3 from J, leaving 19 bases between them. CDR3 length equals 18 residues. The CDR3 DNA follows: TGTGCCAGCAGTGCCCCGATCAGGGCAGGGTATGGGGCCAACGTCCTGACTTTC. Amino acid sequence: CASSAPIRAGYGANVLTF.

The chain's CDR3 is CASSFGQLELHGYTF. In DNA, the CDR3 is TGTGCCAGCAGCTTCGGGCAGCTCGAGCTTCATGGCTACACCTTC. The chain has TRBV5-6 and TRBJ1-2; no clear D. Germline assignment: CDR1 SGHDT and CDR2 YYEEEE. This CDR3 is built from 15 residues. With 2 bases removed from V and 6 bases from J, the gap between germline ends came to 17 bases.

This clone has more than one count but fewer than ten. The V and J genes are TRBV6-1 and TRBJ2-7; D is unresolved. Germline V lookup: CDR1 MNHNS, CDR2 SASEGT. Trimming cost V 3 bases and J 3 bases, with 15 bases left between them. The CDR3 runs to 15 residues. The CDR3 sequence is CASSDIVEPIYEQYF. The DNA for the CDR3 is TGTGCCAGCAGTGATATAGTGGAACCGATCTACGAGCAGTACTTC.

The chain couples TRBV30 to TRBJ2-7, with 12 bases that match TRBD2. The CDR3 runs 13 residues. J gave up 5 bases and V 2 bases, and 1 base lay outside the gene matches. Germline V gene data show CDR1 as GTSNPN and CDR2 as SVGIG (reference sequence). The CDR3 nucleotides read TGTGCCTGGAGTCCTAGCGGGAGGGACGAGCAGTACTTC. It yields the protein CAWSPSGRDEQYF.

In this sample, this clone turned up once. V is TRBV5-4 and J is TRBJ2-4; 9 nucleotides line up with TRBD1. After removal of 0 bases from V and 0 bases from J, the junction contained 1 base not matched to a gene. This CDR3 is built from 16 residues. CDR1 SGHNT and CDR2 YYREEE come from the germline V gene (reference sequence). The CDR3 spells CASSLGQGVAKNIQYF. Written as DNA, the CDR3 is TGTGCCAGCAGCTTGGGACAGGGGGTAGCCAAAAACATTCAGTACTTC.

The chain combines TRBV4-1 with TRBJ2-5, with TRBD1 identical over 7 bases. The CDR3 runs 15 residues. Per the germline V gene, CDR1 is MGHRA and CDR2 is YSYEKL. V shed 4 bases, J shed 3 bases, and the junction held 8 bases outside the gene matches. Here the CDR3 reads CASSPQDRSEETQYF. Here the CDR3 DNA reads TGCGCCAGCAGCCCGCAGGACAGGTCGGAAGAGACCCAGTACTTC.

This chain links TRBV5-1 with TRBJ2-1, with 8 bases identical to TRBD2. The CDR3 totals 15 residues. The germline V gene encodes CDR1 SGHRS and CDR2 YFSETQ. V was clipped by 4 bases and J by 8 bases; unmatched bases: 11. The CDR3 nucleotides are TGCGCCAGCAGCGCTTGGGGGACTAGGGGCGATGAGCAGTTCTTC. Protein product: CASSAWGTRGDEQFF.